One sample yielded the 13 T cell receptor beta chains listed below, sequenced in a study of cytomegalovirus exposure and HLA in healthy donors. Primers included in the PCR were 60 Vbeta and 13 Jbeta primers. Assay used: immunoSEQ multiplex PCR; TCRdb lists only in-frame clones, some missing. This sample yields roughly 100,000 clones, of which around 62% are seen a single time; 3.8% belongs to the top ten. The source material was PBMCs. The receptor source for this set is a man under 40 in good health and CMV-seropositive.

This clone has only a few counts. The germline gene is not matched at one end of the junction; a read error may be the cause. The chain recombines TRBV7-7 with TRBJ1-6; D ambiguous. This CDR3 has 13 residues. Germline V gene lookup returns CDR1 SSHAT and CDR2 FNYEAQ (reference sequence). CDR3 amino acids: CASSSTPGSPLHF. Here the CDR3 DNA reads TGTGCTAGCAGCTCTACCCCAGGTTCACCCCTCCACTTT.

This clone came up a few times. V is TRBV9 and J is TRBJ2-3; 11 bases agree with TRBD2. Germline V gene data show CDR1 as SGDLS and CDR2 as YYNGEE. The CDR3 is 15 amino acids. Germline trimming cut 0 bases from V and 4 bases from J; bases unmatched to any gene: 1. CDR3 amino acids: CASSVVAGGADTQYF. In DNA, the CDR3 is TGTGCCAGCAGCGTAGTAGCGGGGGGGGCAGATACGCAGTATTTT.

The chain is built from TRBV29-1 and TRBJ2-7; weak D call: TRBD1 (6 bases). Trimming removed 4 bases from V and 0 bases from J, with 13 bases in between. Per germline, CDR1 SQVTM and CDR2 ANQGSEA. The length of the CDR3 is 14 residues. The DNA for the CDR3 is TGCAGCGTTGCGCAGGGGACCAACTCCTACGAGCAGTACTTC. It specifies CSVAQGTNSYEQYF.

This sequence joins TRBV7-3 and TRBJ2-3; 11 bases align to TRBD2. From germline, CDR1 is SGHTA and CDR2 FQGTGA. Unmatched junction bases numbered 6, after V lost 4 bases and J lost 6 bases. This CDR3 region has 15 residues. The CDR3 here is CASSSRLAGTDTQYF. CDR3 coding DNA: TGTGCCAGCAGCTCCAGACTAGCGGGGACGGATACGCAGTATTTT.

Regarding this clone: The same CDR3 can be traced to other DNA sequences in this sample. V is TRBV19 and J is TRBJ2-3; D not resolved. The germline gives CDR1 LNHDA, CDR2 SQIVND (reference sequence). The CDR3 loop spans 13 amino acids. V was clipped by 2 bases and J by 5 bases, with 8 bases between them. The CDR3 region is CASSITLEDTQYF. DNA of the CDR3: TGTGCCAGTAGTATAACCCTAGAAGATACGCAGTATTTT.

This clone was recorded only once. The V and J genes are TRBV7-8 and TRBJ2-7, with TRBD1 matching 9 bases. With 5 bases clipped from V and 8 bases from J, the junction kept 4 bases outside the gene matches. Germline V gene data show CDR1 as SGHVS and CDR2 as FQNEAQ. This CDR3 has 12 amino acids. Here the CDR3 reads CASSRQGEQQYF. The CDR3 nucleotides are TGTGCCAGCAGCCGACAGGGGGAGCAGCAGTACTTC. Complete variable domain (other parts from reference TRBV7-8 and TRBJ2-7): GAGVSQSPRYKVAKRGQDVALRCDPISGHVSLFWYQQALGQGPEFLTYFQNEAQLDKSGLPSDRFFAERPEGSVSTLKIQRTQQEDSAVYLCASSRQGEQQYFGPGTRLTVT.

The genes are TRBV9 and TRBJ1-6, with TRBD1 matching 7 bases. The V gene end was trimmed by 0 bases and the J gene end by 7 bases; junction bases not matched to a gene: 4. Germline V CDR1 and CDR2: SGDLS, YYNGEE. The CDR3 is 15 residues long. CDR3 in DNA: TGTGCCAGCAGCGTAGCGGGACAGTCCAATTCACCCCTCCACTTT. This sequence encodes CASSVAGQSNSPLHF.

CDR3 nucleotides: TGTGCCAGCAGTTACTCCCAGGGTGGCTACACCTTC. Encoded protein: CASSYSQGGYTF. The rearrangement uses TRBV6-5 and TRBJ1-2, with D possibly TRBD1 on 5 matching bases. The CDR3 spans 12 residues. Germline V gene data show CDR1 as MNHEY and CDR2 as SVGAGI. V lost 0 bases to trimming and J lost 7 bases, with 6 bases between them.

This chain uses TRBV28 with TRBJ1-2, with D perhaps TRBD1 (5 bases). The germline V and J ends were trimmed by 11 bases and 0 bases, with 13 bases remaining between them. Germline assignment: CDR1 MDHEN and CDR2 SYDVKM. The length of the CDR3 is 13 residues. CDR3 coding DNA: TGTGCCTCCCGGCAACAGGCTAACTATGGCTACACCTTC. It yields the protein CASRQQANYGYTF.

Points on this clone: The identical CDR3 is also encoded by other nucleotide sequences in the sample. V gene TRBV29-1 combines with J gene TRBJ1-2; D perhaps matches TRBD1 (6 bases). Trimming removed 6 bases at V and 1 base at J, with 18 bases between. The germline CDR1 and CDR2 sequences are SQVTM and ANQGSEA. This CDR3 is 15 amino acids long. CDR3 region: CSVQAGAALNYGYTF. DNA of the CDR3: TGCAGCGTCCAGGCAGGGGCTGCCCTTAACTATGGCTACACCTTC.

The sample holds one count of this clone. The genes are TRBV5-1 and TRBJ1-1; maybe TRBD1 (6 bases). CDR3 size: 13 residues. V was cut by 4 bases and J by 1 base, with 8 bases left in between. Germline values: CDR1 SGHRS, CDR2 YFSETQ. CDR3 sequence: CASSIGGNTEAFF. The CDR3 nucleotides read TGCGCCAGCAGCATAGGGGGGAACACTGAAGCTTTCTTT.

This chain uses TRBV5-4 with TRBJ1-2; perhaps TRBD1 as D (6 bases). The CDR3 contains 14 residues. Germline CDR1 SGHNT, CDR2 YYREEE (reference sequence). Between the trimmed V and J ends, which lost 0 bases and 8 bases, there was a span of 14 bases. DNA for the CDR3: TGTGCCAGCAGCTTGGAACAGGGCTTAGGGGGCTACACCTTC. Residues: CASSLEQGLGGYTF.

The rearrangement links TRBV9 to TRBJ2-3, with TRBD2 identical over 8 bases. The CDR3 contains 16 residues. The germline gives CDR1 SGDLS, CDR2 YYNGEE. V lost 0 bases to trimming and J lost 3 bases; unmatched junction nucleotides: 6. CDR3: CASSVEERGRTDTQYF. The CDR3 bases are TGTGCCAGCAGCGTAGAAGAGCGGGGGCGAACAGATACGCAGTATTTT. Full variable domain (missing parts from reference TRBV9 and TRBJ2-3): DSGVTQTPKHLITATGQRVTLRCSPRSGDLSVYWYQQSLDQGLQFLIQYYNGEERAKGNILERFSAQQFPDLHSELNLSSLELGDSALYFCASSVEERGRTDTQYFGPGTRLTVL.